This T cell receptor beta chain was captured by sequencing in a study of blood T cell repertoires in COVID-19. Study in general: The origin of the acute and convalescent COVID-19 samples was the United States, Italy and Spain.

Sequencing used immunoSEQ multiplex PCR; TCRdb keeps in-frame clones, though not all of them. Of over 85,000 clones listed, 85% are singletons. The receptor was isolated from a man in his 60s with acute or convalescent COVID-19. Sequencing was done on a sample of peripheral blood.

DNA of the CDR3: TGTGCCAGCGCAATTAGGACTGGCCTCTACGAGCAGTACTTC. This translates into CASAIRTGLYEQYF. This chain joins TRBV2 and TRBJ2-7, with D tentatively TRBD2 (5 bases). V dropped 8 bases and J dropped 3 bases, with 17 bases sitting between them. Germline values: CDR1 SNHLY, CDR2 FYNNEI. The CDR3 has 14 amino acids. The variable domain in full, completed from reference TRBV2 and TRBJ2-7, reads EPEVTQTPSHQVTQMGQEVILRCVPISNHLYFYWYRQILGQKVEFLVSFYNNEISEKSEIFDDQFSVERPDGSNFTLKIRSTKLEDSAMYFCASAIRTGLYEQYFGPGTRLTVT.